The 26 T cell receptor beta chains below all came from one sample that was sequenced in a study of shared clonotypes between healthy human individuals. Profiled with immunoSEQ multiplex PCR; TCRdb holds only in-frame clones, not every one. The sample has about 2.3 million clones; 80% to 95% are singletons. The sequencing input was naive CD4+ T cells from PBMCs. This sample's subset: CD45RA+ positively selected. The receptors originated from a man between 18 and 35 years old in good health. Some clones in this sample may be carry-over from other donors' samples.

The chain links TRBV28 to TRBJ1-2; 7 nucleotides agree with TRBD1. Germline CDR1 is MDHEN and CDR2 is SYDVKM. This CDR3 is built from 14 residues. V shed 5 bases, J shed 12 bases, and the junction held 15 bases outside the gene matches. DNA of the CDR3: TGTGCCAGCAGTCCCATCCCCCTACCAGGGGGTAACACCTTC. It codes for CASSPIPLPGGNTF.

The V and J genes are TRBV30 and TRBJ1-1; possible D gene TRBD1, 5 bases. V was cut by 3 bases and J by 2 bases, with 7 bases left in between. The CDR3 loop spans 12 amino acids. Germline values: CDR1 GTSNPN, CDR2 SVGIG (reference sequence). CDR3: CAWRGVNTEAFF. As DNA, the CDR3 is TGTGCCTGGAGGGGGGTTAACACTGAAGCTTTCTTT.

This chain connects TRBV5-4 to TRBJ2-2; the match to TRBD1 covers 7 bases. The CDR3 sequence is 14 residues long. V trimming: 4 bases; J trimming: 7 bases; junction bases outside the gene matches: 7. Germline V CDR1 and CDR2: SGHNT, YYREEE (reference sequence). The CDR3 DNA sequence: TGTGCCAGCAGCGCCTACAGGGGCGGCGGGGAGCTGTTTTTT. It encodes CASSAYRGGGELFF. Looking up the rest from reference TRBV5-4 and TRBJ2-2 gives the full variable domain: ETGVTQSPTHLIKTRGQQVTLRCSSQSGHNTVSWYQQALGQGPQFIFQYYREEENGRGNFPPRFSGLQFPNYSSELNVNALELDDSALYLCASSAYRGGGELFFGEGSRLTVL.

This clone has only one observation. This chain connects TRBV7-9 to TRBJ2-3; no firm D call. The germline V gene encodes CDR1 SEHNR and CDR2 FQNEAQ (reference sequence). This CDR3 is built from 15 residues. V was clipped by 4 bases and J by 2 bases, with 13 bases between them. CDR3: CASSSSPPITDTQYF. The DNA for the CDR3 is TGTGCCAGCAGCTCCTCCCCGCCGATCACAGATACGCAGTATTTT.

CDR3: CASSPLSGRTGELFF. CDR3 nucleotide sequence: TGTGCCAGCAGTCCCCTTAGCGGGAGGACCGGGGAGCTGTTTTTT. The V and J genes are TRBV6-5 and TRBJ2-2; 10 bases align to TRBD2. The CDR3 has 15 amino acids. V was clipped by 5 bases and J by 5 bases; unmatched bases: 5. From germline, CDR1 is MNHEY and CDR2 SVGAGI.

The CDR3 spells CASTVGGARTGELFF. The CDR3 coding sequence is TGTGCCAGCACCGTTGGGGGGGCGCGTACCGGGGAGCTGTTTTTT. The V and J genes are TRBV28 and TRBJ2-2; D might be TRBD2 (7 bases). V dropped 7 bases and J dropped 5 bases, with 17 bases sitting between them. CDR1 is MDHEN, CDR2 SYDVKM, per germline. The CDR3 has 15 amino acids.

This chain joins TRBV2 and TRBJ2-1; tentatively, D is TRBD1 (5 bases). The CDR3 totals 15 residues. CDR1 and CDR2 (germline): SNHLY, FYNNEI. The V end was cut by 10 bases, the J end by 8 bases, with 24 bases between. The CDR3 reads CATQLIMAGWDEQFF. The CDR3 coding sequence is TGTGCCACCCAACTTATAATGGCAGGGTGGGATGAGCAGTTCTTC.

V usage is TRBV11-3 and J usage is TRBJ2-1; no definite D call. The CDR3 covers 15 residues. The V end was cut by 5 bases, the J end by 6 bases, with 17 bases between. Germline V gives CDR1 SGHNT, CDR2 YENEEA. The CDR3 loop reads CASSLWVAEPNEQFF. Written as DNA, the CDR3 is TGTGCCAGCAGCCTTTGGGTCGCCGAACCCAATGAGCAGTTCTTC.

The CDR3 sequence: CASRFSYEQYF. In nucleotides, the CDR3 is TGTGCCAGCAGGTTTTCTTACGAGCAGTACTTC. The V and J genes are TRBV28 and TRBJ2-7, with D unclear. Germline assignment: CDR1 MDHEN and CDR2 SYDVKM. The V end was cut by 6 bases, the J end by 4 bases, with 7 bases between. The CDR3 covers 11 residues.

J is TRBJ2-6 and V is TRBV28; 9 bases align to TRBD1. The junction had 8 bases not matched to a gene; V was cut back by 6 bases and J by 2 bases. Germline V gene sequence: CDR1 MDHEN, CDR2 SYDVKM. The CDR3 is 17 residues long. This CDR3 is CASRQQGAMTGANVLTF. The CDR3 region has the DNA TGTGCCAGCAGGCAACAGGGGGCTATGACTGGGGCCAACGTCCTGACTTTC.

The CDR3: CASSYTGLKQFF. Written as DNA, the CDR3 is TGTGCCAGCAGTTACACAGGGTTAAAGCAGTTCTTC. This chain joins TRBV6-6 and TRBJ2-1, with a tentative D call TRBD1 (6 bases). Per germline, CDR1 MNHNY and CDR2 SVGAGI (reference sequence). This CDR3 has 12 residues. V was pared by 2 bases and J by 11 bases, with 10 bases between.

With respect to this clone: This CDR3 is also generated by other DNA sequences in the sample. The chain joins TRBV7-3 to TRBJ2-1; a weak D match, TRBD2 (6 bases). Trimming shortened V by 3 bases and J by 3 bases, and 9 bases separated the two germline ends. The CDR3 consists of 14 residues. The germline CDR1 and CDR2 sequences are SGHTA and FQGTGA. As DNA, the CDR3 is TGTGCCAGCAGCTTGGAGGGGAACTACAATGAGCAGTTCTTC. Protein sequence: CASSLEGNYNEQFF.

This chain connects TRBV6-6 to TRBJ2-1, with D possibly TRBD2 on 5 matching bases. Trimming stripped 7 bases from V and 7 bases from J, with 11 bases between. CDR1 MNHNY and CDR2 SVGAGI come from the germline V gene (reference sequence). CDR3 length: 12 amino acids. CDR3 coding DNA: TGTGCCAGCAACTCCGGGGAGAATGAGCAGTTCTTC. Amino acid sequence: CASNSGENEQFF.

This sequence joins TRBV4-1 and TRBJ1-4, with no clear D. This CDR3 has 16 amino acids. The germline V gene encodes CDR1 MGHRA and CDR2 YSYEKL. V lost 0 bases and J lost 5, with 13 bases in between. The CDR3 spells CASSQDRRALNEKLFF. In DNA, the CDR3 is TGCGCCAGCAGCCAAGATCGACGGGCCCTCAATGAAAAACTGTTTTTT.

Comment on this clone: This specimen includes other DNA sequences encoding the same CDR3. This chain connects TRBV29-1 to TRBJ2-3; possible D gene TRBD2, 6 bases. V was shortened by 3 bases and J by 9 bases, with 16 bases between the two germline ends. The germline V gene encodes CDR1 SQVTM and CDR2 ANQGSEA. The CDR3 loop spans 13 amino acids. The chain's CDR3 is CSVEGLASGTQYF. As DNA, the CDR3 is TGCAGCGTTGAGGGACTGGCTTCGGGAACGCAGTATTTT.

The chain recombines TRBV7-8 with TRBJ2-3, with TRBD2 identical over 14 bases. Trimming took 4 bases from V and 4 from J; bases not matched to a gene: 4. This CDR3 spans 16 amino acids. Germline-derived CDR1 and CDR2 are SGHVS and FQNEAQ. CDR3 protein: CASSWGTSGSSDTQYF. CDR3 sequence (DNA): TGTGCCAGCAGCTGGGGGACTAGCGGGAGTTCAGATACGCAGTATTTT.

CDR3 sequence (DNA): TGTGCCAGCAGCCGTGCAGGAGGCGGAATCGAGCAGTACTTC. Translation gives CASSRAGGGIEQYF. The chain employs TRBV5-8 and TRBJ2-7; a weak D match, TRBD2 (5 bases). Germline V gene lookup returns CDR1 SGHTS and CDR2 YDEGEE. The V and J ends lost 4 bases and 6 bases respectively, with 17 bases between them. This CDR3 region has 14 residues.

This sequence joins TRBV30 and TRBJ2-3, with D hard to call. CDR3 length: 11 residues. Between the trimmed V and J ends, which lost 5 bases and 6 bases, there was a span of 9 bases. Germline CDR1 is GTSNPN and CDR2 is SVGIG (reference sequence). The CDR3 sequence: CAWGSVDTQYF. CDR3 bases: TGTGCCTGGGGTTCCGTTGATACGCAGTATTTT. Full variable domain (rest looked up from reference TRBV30 and TRBJ2-3): SQTIHQWPATLVQPVGSPLSLECTVEGTSNPNLYWYRQAAGRGLQLLFYSVGIGQISSEVPQNLSASRPQDRQFILSSKKLLLSDSGFYLCAWGSVDTQYFGPGTRLTVL.

A note on this clone: The sample carries other DNA sequences with the same CDR3. This chain connects TRBV18 to TRBJ2-5, with 8 bases fitting TRBD1. V was pared by 0 bases and J by 2 bases, with 2 bases of the junction left unmatched. The CDR3 has 15 residues. CDR1 KGHSH and CDR2 LQKENI come from the germline V gene. As DNA, the CDR3 is TGTGCCAGCTCACCACCCGGACAGGGACAAGAGACCCAGTACTTC. As protein: CASSPPGQGQETQYF.

The genes are TRBV25-1 and TRBJ1-1; no firm D call. Germline CDR1 is MGHDK and CDR2 is SYGVNS. V lost 4 bases, J lost 3 bases, and 9 bases lay in between. This CDR3 has 13 amino acids. The CDR3, as DNA: TGTGCCAGCAGTGCCCTCAGAGACACTGAAGCTTTCTTT. It is translated as CASSALRDTEAFF.

This rearrangement joins TRBV7-3 to TRBJ1-1, with TRBD1 identical over 8 bases. The CDR3 extends over 14 amino acids. V dropped 4 bases and J dropped 5; count of bases not matched to a gene: 6. Per the germline V gene, CDR1 is SGHTA and CDR2 is FQGTGA. The CDR3 region is CASSSQGVGTEAFF. DNA of the CDR3: TGTGCCAGCAGCTCACAGGGGGTGGGTACTGAAGCTTTCTTT. Looking up the rest from reference TRBV7-3 and TRBJ1-1 gives the full variable domain: GAGVSQTPSNKVTEKGKYVELRCDPISGHTALYWYRQSLGQGPEFLIYFQGTGAADDSGLPNDRFFAVRPEGSVSTLKIQRTERGDSAVYLCASSSQGVGTEAFFGQGTRLTVV.

The CDR3 sequence: CASSVATRSTGELFF. In nucleotides, the CDR3 is TGTGCCAGCAGCGTAGCCACCAGGAGCACCGGGGAGCTGTTTTTT. The rearrangement joins TRBV9 to TRBJ2-2; D is unresolved. Per germline, CDR1 SGDLS and CDR2 YYNGEE. Trimming removed 0 bases from V and 4 bases from J, with 10 bases in between. The length of the CDR3 is 15 residues.

The J gene is TRBJ2-7, the V gene TRBV25-1; 8 bases match TRBD1. The CDR3 loop spans 16 amino acids. Trimming at V came to 2 bases and at J to 2 bases, leaving 8 bases not matched to a gene. Germline lookup yields CDR1 MGHDK and CDR2 SYGVNS. The CDR3 DNA sequence: TGTGCCAGCAGTGAACCCGGGACAGGCATAGCCTACGAGCAGTACTTC. It yields the protein CASSEPGTGIAYEQYF.

This chain connects TRBV19 to TRBJ1-4; 8 bases are shared with TRBD1. This CDR3 region has 14 residues. The germline V gene encodes CDR1 LNHDA and CDR2 SQIVND (reference sequence). The V segment lost 3 bases and the J segment 7 bases; nucleotides outside the gene matches: 4. The CDR3 protein is CASSIRGLGEKLFF. The CDR3 DNA is TGTGCCAGTAGTATCAGGGGGCTTGGTGAAAAACTGTTTTTT.

This sequence joins TRBV6-6 and TRBJ2-7, with D perhaps matching TRBD1 or TRBD2 (5 bases each). The CDR3 extends over 15 amino acids. CDR1 MNHNY and CDR2 SVGAGI come from the germline V gene (reference sequence). V was shortened by 6 bases and J by 3 bases, with 18 bases between the two germline ends. The CDR3 sequence is CASRPARDGDYEQYF. DNA for the CDR3: TGTGCCAGCAGGCCCGCCCGGGACGGGGACTACGAGCAGTACTTC.

V is TRBV4-1 and J is TRBJ1-5; D not certain. In germline, CDR1 is MGHRA, CDR2 YSYEKL. The CDR3 length is 13 residues. V was trimmed by 4 bases and J by 7 bases, leaving 11 bases between them. The CDR3 region is CASSLRAFQPQHF. The CDR3 nucleotides are TGCGCCAGCAGCCTCCGGGCATTCCAGCCCCAGCATTTT.